This TCR beta chain stems from a study of cytomegalovirus exposure and HLA in healthy donors. The trim removed 3 bases at V and 2 bases at J, leaving 5 bases unmatched. The V gene's germline CDR1 is MGHRA and CDR2 YSYEKL. The CDR3 contains 16 residues. Here immunoSEQ multiplex PCR was the method, and the copy in TCRdb shows in-frame clones only, minus some. The sample yields under 250,000 clones, around 90% seen once. This clone occurred a few times. The TCR originated in a woman aged 18-29 years in good health and CMV-seropositive. Material: PBMCs. The chain recombines TRBV4-1 with TRBJ1-3; TRBD1 matches at 9 bases. CDR3 amino acids: CASSQPRQGAGNTIYF. CDR3 nucleotide sequence: TGCGCCAGCAGCCAGCCTAGACAGGGGGCTGGAAACACCATATATTTT.